What follows are 27 T cell receptor beta chains derived from one specimen sequenced in a study of blood T cell repertoires in COVID-19. Assay: immunoSEQ multiplex PCR; the TCRdb copy retains only in-frame clones and omits some. The sample consists of about 150,000 clones, about 81% of them appearing once. The sequenced sample was PBMCs or T cells enriched from blood (not recorded which). The receptors stem from a man aged 45-65 years who had recovered from COVID-19.

V and J are TRBV12-5 and TRBJ2-1, with TRBD1 matching 9 bases. V shed 5 bases and J 3 bases; nucleotides not matched to a gene: 5. Looked up from germline, CDR1 is LGHNT and CDR2 is FRNRAP. This CDR3 has 15 residues. For the CDR3, the DNA is TGTGCTAGTGGTCCCGGGACAGGGCTCTACAATGAGCAGTTCTTC. This codes for CASGPGTGLYNEQFF. Filled out from reference TRBV12-5 and TRBJ2-1, the complete variable domain reads DARVTQTPRHKVTEMGQEVTMRCQPILGHNTVFWYRQTMMQGLELLAYFRNRAPLDDSGMPKDRFSAEMPDATLATLKIQPSEPRDSAVYFCASGPGTGLYNEQFFGPGTRLTVL.

The DNA of the CDR3 is TGTGCCAGCTCACCAGGACAGGGGGCCTATGGCTACACCTTC. Translated: CASSPGQGAYGYTF. This chain connects TRBV18 to TRBJ1-2; 11 bases line up with TRBD1. The CDR3 totals 14 residues. V lost 2 bases and J lost 4; bases outside the gene matches: 0. Germline CDR1 KGHSH, CDR2 LQKENI.

The chain recombines TRBV5-1 with TRBJ1-6; D unresolved. The germline gives CDR1 SGHRS, CDR2 YFSETQ. V lost 3 bases and J 6 bases, leaving 7 bases between the germline ends. The CDR3 runs to 13 residues. The CDR3 bases are TGCGCCAGCAGCTCTTACGGTAATTCACCCCTCCACTTT. Encoded protein: CASSSYGNSPLHF. The variable domain in full, completed from reference TRBV5-1 and TRBJ1-6, reads KAGVTQTPRYLIKTRGQQVTLSCSPISGHRSVSWYQQTPGQGLQFLFEYFSETQRNKGNFPGRFSGRQFSNSRSEMNVSTLELGDSALYLCASSSYGNSPLHFGNGTRLTVT.

This chain links TRBV6-2 or TRBV6-3 with TRBJ1-2, with D maybe TRBD1 (6 bases). Germline CDR1 MNHEY, CDR2 SVGEGT. The CDR3 sequence is 14 residues long. V lost 6 bases and J lost 2, with 13 bases in between. The CDR3, as DNA: TGTGCCAGCAGCTGGGACAAGACCAACTATGGCTACACCTTC. Protein: CASSWDKTNYGYTF.

The CDR3: CASSPYGAANTEAFF. The CDR3 coding sequence is TGCGCCAGCAGCCCCTATGGGGCAGCCAACACTGAAGCTTTCTTT. The chain has TRBV5-1 and TRBJ1-1; perhaps TRBD1 as D (5 bases). The CDR3 extends over 15 amino acids. The V gene lost 4 bases and the J gene lost 2 bases, with 15 bases spanning the gap. Germline-derived CDR1 and CDR2 are SGHRS and YFSETQ.

The chain has TRBV6-6 and TRBJ1-5; the match to TRBD1 covers 12 bases. CDR1 is MNHNY, CDR2 SVGAGI, per germline (reference sequence). The V and J ends lost 5 bases and 2 bases, in that order; junction bases with no gene match: 10. The CDR3 is made up of 18 amino acids. The DNA of the CDR3 is TGTGCCAGCAGTCCACGGGACAGGGGGCAATTGGGCAATCAGCCCCAGCATTTT. Translation: CASSPRDRGQLGNQPQHF.

At least ten counts were recorded for this clone. The rearrangement joins TRBV7-9 to TRBJ1-2, with 10 bases aligning to TRBD1. CDR1 and CDR2 (germline): SEHNR, FQNEAQ (reference sequence). This CDR3 has 15 amino acids. V shed 3 bases, J shed 5 bases, and the junction held 6 bases outside the gene matches. CDR3 sequence reads: CASSFGTGVRYGYTF. In nucleotides, the CDR3 is TGTGCCAGCAGCTTCGGGACAGGGGTTCGGTATGGCTACACCTTC.

The rearrangement joins TRBV4-1 to TRBJ1-2; no firm D call. This CDR3 is built from 15 residues. The germline gives CDR1 MGHRA, CDR2 YSYEKL. The germline V and J ends were trimmed by 2 bases and 6 bases, with 16 bases remaining between them. The CDR3 DNA reads TGCGCCAGCAGCCAACTCGGCGCGGTCCAGAATGGCTACACCTTC. Protein sequence: CASSQLGAVQNGYTF.

The V call is TRBV5-1, the J call TRBJ2-7; 11 bases map to TRBD2. The junction had 9 bases not matched to a gene; V was cut back by 5 bases and J by 2 bases. This CDR3 has 16 amino acids. Looked up from germline, CDR1 is SGHRS and CDR2 is YFSETQ. The CDR3 reads CASSPTSGAQTYEQYF. The CDR3 DNA follows: TGCGCCAGCAGTCCGACTAGCGGGGCTCAAACCTACGAGCAGTACTTC.

The chain uses TRBV4-2 and TRBJ1-3; D may be TRBD1 (5 bases). V gave up 1 base and J gave up 4 bases, with 11 bases separating them. The CDR3 length is 15 residues. Per the germline V gene, CDR1 is LGHNA and CDR2 is YNFKEQ. This CDR3 reads CASSQAAGLGNTIYF. DNA for the CDR3: TGTGCCAGCAGCCAAGCGGCAGGGCTCGGAAACACCATATATTTT.

The V and J genes are TRBV7-3 and TRBJ1-3; unclear D gene. The length of the CDR3 is 13 residues. Germline CDR1 and CDR2: SGHTA and FQGTGA. The V end was cut by 5 bases, the J end by 4 bases, with 9 bases between. CDR3 DNA: TGTGCCAGCAGCCAAACAACAGGAAACACCATATATTTT. Its translation is CASSQTTGNTIYF.

Only one count was recorded for this clone. The chain carries TRBV7-2 and TRBJ2-1; D perhaps matches TRBD2 (5 bases). The CDR3 extends over 18 amino acids. V was trimmed by 5 bases and J by 0 bases, leaving 20 bases between them. Germline V gives CDR1 SGHTA, CDR2 FQGNSA. CDR3 residues: CASSTLRRAGSSYNEQFF. The CDR3 DNA follows: TGTGCCAGCAGCACACTCCGGCGGGCGGGCAGCTCCTACAATGAGCAGTTCTTC.

The V call is TRBV7-9, the J call TRBJ1-1; possibly TRBD1 for D (5 bases). Germline CDR1 and CDR2: SEHNR and FQNEAQ (reference sequence). The CDR3 covers 16 residues. V lost 5 bases to trimming and J lost 2 bases, with 18 bases between them. The CDR3 coding sequence is TGTGCCAGCAGCAGACCCGCGGGGGATGTAAACACTGAAGCTTTCTTT. Encoded protein: CASSRPAGDVNTEAFF. The full variable domain, its missing parts supplied by reference TRBV7-9 and TRBJ1-1, is DTGVSQNPRHKITKRGQNVTFRCDPISEHNRLYWYRQTLGQGPEFLTYFQNEAQLEKSRLLSDRFSAERPKGSFSTLEIQRTEQGDSAMYLCASSRPAGDVNTEAFFGQGTRLTVV.

This clone appeared once. The V call is TRBV29-1, the J call TRBJ2-1; 7 nucleotides agree with TRBD1. This CDR3 comprises 11 residues. J was trimmed by 9 bases and V by 6 bases; bases with no gene match: 5. Germline V CDR1 and CDR2: SQVTM, ANQGSEA. CDR3 sequence reads: CSVVTGAEQFF. Written as DNA, the CDR3 is TGCAGCGTCGTAACAGGGGCTGAGCAGTTCTTC.

This clone appeared once. This chain connects TRBV19 to TRBJ1-6; 9 bases are shared with TRBD1. This CDR3 has 13 residues. Per germline, CDR1 LNHDA and CDR2 SQIVND (reference sequence). V dropped 7 bases and J dropped 6; count of bases not matched to a gene: 1. The CDR3 DNA reads TGTGCCAGTACGGACAGGGGTAATTCACCCCTCCACTTT. Its protein is CASTDRGNSPLHF.

The chain uses TRBV7-9 and TRBJ1-2, with 9 nucleotides matching TRBD1. This CDR3 region has 14 residues. V dropped 5 bases and J dropped 7; count of bases not matched to a gene: 8. Germline V gene lookup returns CDR1 SEHNR and CDR2 FQNEAQ (reference sequence). CDR3 nucleotide sequence: TGTGCCAGCAGCCGCCAGGGACAGGGTAGTGGCTACACCTTC. This gives the protein CASSRQGQGSGYTF.

Details on this clone: At the DNA level, this CDR3 is encoded by other sequences in the same sample as well. The chain employs TRBV12-3 or TRBV12-4 and TRBJ1-1; D is perhaps TRBD1 (5 bases). The CDR3 loop spans 12 amino acids. The germline V and J ends were trimmed by 5 bases and 3 bases, with 7 bases remaining between them. The CDR3 loop is CASSPGDTEAFF. The DNA of the CDR3 is TGTGCCAGCAGTCCGGGGGACACTGAAGCTTTCTTT.

V usage is TRBV2 and J usage is TRBJ2-7; D is perhaps TRBD1 (5 bases). The CDR3 loop spans 12 amino acids. The germline gives CDR1 SNHLY, CDR2 FYNNEI. The V gene lost 5 bases and the J gene lost 6 bases, with 11 bases spanning the gap. The CDR3 loop reads CASSPGSGEQYF. The CDR3 region has the DNA TGTGCCAGCAGTCCAGGGTCCGGCGAGCAGTACTTC.

This rearrangement joins TRBV6-5 to TRBJ2-7; D is perhaps TRBD1 (6 bases). The CDR3 totals 15 residues. Germline V gene sequence: CDR1 MNHEY, CDR2 SVGAGI. Trimming cost V 0 bases and J 2 bases, with 11 bases left between them. CDR3 nucleotides: TGTGCCAGCAGTTACTCGAGGTCAGGGGCCTACGAGCAGTACTTC. It encodes CASSYSRSGAYEQYF.

This rearrangement joins TRBV7-8 to TRBJ1-6; 8 bases match TRBD1. Trimming removed 4 bases from V and 10 bases from J; junction bases left unmatched: 6. The CDR3 spans 14 residues. CDR1 is SGHVS and CDR2 is FQNEAQ in the germline V gene. The CDR3 DNA is TGTGCCAGCAGCTGGACAGGGTTGGAATCACCCCTCCACTTT. It translates to CASSWTGLESPLHF.

V usage is TRBV9 and J usage is TRBJ2-3; TRBD1 is a possible D gene (6 bases). V gave up 3 bases and J gave up 3 bases, with 14 bases separating them. The CDR3 contains 15 residues. Germline CDR1 SGDLS, CDR2 YYNGEE. CDR3 nucleotide sequence: TGTGCCAGCAGCGGCCGGGACAAGAGAACAGATACGCAGTATTTT. Protein sequence: CASSGRDKRTDTQYF.

The CDR3 is CASSLASGVTDTQYF. Written as DNA, the CDR3 is TGTGCCAGCAGCTTAGCTAGCGGGGTCACAGATACGCAGTATTTT. The rearrangement uses TRBV7-9 and TRBJ2-3; 8 bases align to TRBD2. The length of the CDR3 is 15 residues. V gave up 0 bases and J gave up 2 bases; unmatched junction bases: 1. Germline V lookup: CDR1 SEHNR, CDR2 FQNEAQ (reference sequence).

The chain combines TRBV7-8 with TRBJ2-7, with 9 bases that match TRBD2. The CDR3 sequence is 14 residues long. V shed 5 bases, J shed 1 base, and the junction held 3 bases outside the gene matches. Germline V gene sequence: CDR1 SGHVS, CDR2 FQNEAQ. The CDR3 loop reads CASSPAGGSYEQYF. CDR3 in DNA: TGTGCCAGCAGCCCAGCGGGGGGTTCCTACGAGCAGTACTTC.

This chain connects TRBV11-3 to TRBJ2-2; D call uncertain. The CDR3 sequence is 13 residues long. From germline, CDR1 is SGHNT and CDR2 YENEEA. V was trimmed by 0 bases and J by 7 bases, leaving 6 bases between them. CDR3 sequence: CASSLESVGELFF. CDR3 sequence (DNA): TGTGCCAGCAGCTTAGAGTCGGTCGGGGAGCTGTTTTTT.

The CDR3 DNA reads TGTGCCAGCAGCCAAGAGTCCAGGGGGCAGGATACGCAGTATTTT. Protein: CASSQESRGQDTQYF. The rearrangement joins TRBV4-2 to TRBJ2-3; 8 nucleotides match TRBD1. CDR1 and CDR2 from the germline V gene are LGHNA and YNFKEQ. V lost 0 bases, J lost 6 bases, and 5 bases stayed unmatched. The CDR3 totals 15 residues.

The genes are TRBV7-6 and TRBJ1-3; D is unresolved. This CDR3 has 15 amino acids. The germline V and J ends were trimmed by 5 bases and 0 bases, with 11 bases remaining between them. Per the germline V gene, CDR1 is SGHVS and CDR2 is FNYEAQ. CDR3 coding DNA: TGTGCCAGCAGCCCGGGATTTTACTCTGGAAACACCATATATTTT. This codes for CASSPGFYSGNTIYF.

This chain joins TRBV18 and TRBJ1-1; tentative D call: TRBD1 (5 bases). Germline values: CDR1 KGHSH, CDR2 LQKENI. The V end lost 0 bases, the J end lost 4 bases, and 12 bases lay between the germline ends. The CDR3 has 15 amino acids. CDR3 nucleotides: TGTGCCAGCTCACCACCGGCGGGGGGGAGCACTGAAGCTTTCTTT. Translating gives CASSPPAGGSTEAFF.